The source of this T cell receptor (beta chain) is a study of shared clonotypes between healthy human individuals. Findings and caveats of the study: Naive subsets tended to show greater estimated richness than memory subsets. Rarefaction curves obtained for sorted subsets showed sequencing incomplete despite large depth. Clonotypes that were shared across a handful of donors made up around 5% of naive CD4 clonotypes.

A split of CD4+ cells into CD45RA+ naive and CD45RA-negative memory subsets was performed. Details on this clone: Its cognate antigen is unknown.

Assay: immunoSEQ multiplex PCR; the TCRdb copy retains only in-frame clones and omits some. Of hundreds of thousands of clones in the sample, roughly 78% were seen once. The CDR3 length is 13 residues. CDR1 is SGHNT and CDR2 is YYREEE in the germline V gene (reference sequence). With 9 bases clipped from V and 2 bases from J, the junction kept 3 bases outside the gene matches. This TCR came from a woman in her twenties or thirties in good health. The source material was memory CD4+ T cells sorted from blood. The sample's subset: CD45RA-negative fraction. The chain has TRBV5-4 and TRBJ2-1, with 9 bases identical to TRBD2. In DNA, the CDR3 is TGTGCCACTAGCGGGGCGACCTACAATGAGCAGTTCTTC. This encodes CATSGATYNEQFF.